This T cell receptor (beta chain) was sequenced for a study of blood T cell repertoires in COVID-19. Followed over time, Seattle patients had been enrolled while infection was active. The CDR3 length is 14 residues. Trimming stripped 5 bases from V and 5 bases from J, with 13 bases between. In germline, CDR1 is SGHTA, CDR2 FQGNSA. TCRdb's table, derived via immunoSEQ multiplex PCR, lists solely in-frame clones and lacks some. Of some 200,000 clones in the sample, around 84% were seen once. The clonotype comes from a woman older than 75 with COVID-19, enrolled during active disease. J is TRBJ1-5 and V is TRBV7-2; perhaps TRBD1 as D (6 bases). Sample: peripheral blood. In nucleotides, the CDR3 is TGTGCCAGCAGCCAGGGACAACCCGATCAGCCCCAGCATTTT. It codes for CASSQGQPDQPQHF. Based on the CDR3 plus reference TRBV7-2 and TRBJ1-5, the full variable domain is GAGVSQSPSNKVTEKGKDVELRCDPISGHTALYWYRQSLGQGLEFLIYFQGNSAPDKSGLPSDRFSAERTGGSVSTLTIQRTQQEDSAVYLCASSQGQPDQPQHFGDGTRLSIL.